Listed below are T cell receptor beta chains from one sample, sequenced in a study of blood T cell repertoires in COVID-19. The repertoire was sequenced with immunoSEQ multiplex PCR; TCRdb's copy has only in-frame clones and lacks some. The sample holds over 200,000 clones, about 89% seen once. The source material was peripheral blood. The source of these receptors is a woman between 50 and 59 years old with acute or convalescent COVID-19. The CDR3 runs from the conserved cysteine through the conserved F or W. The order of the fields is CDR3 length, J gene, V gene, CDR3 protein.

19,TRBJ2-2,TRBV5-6,CASSPPDRGSAGVTGELFF
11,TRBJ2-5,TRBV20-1,CSANRGETQYF
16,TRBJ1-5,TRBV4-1,CASSQEVTGANQPQHF
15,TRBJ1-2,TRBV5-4,CASSFPRDRSDGYTF
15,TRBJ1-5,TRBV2,CASSEGQGGTQPQHF
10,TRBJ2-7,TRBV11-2,CASSFREQYF
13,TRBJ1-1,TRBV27,CASSSIRDREAFF
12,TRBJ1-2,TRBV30,CAWTRTGPGYTF
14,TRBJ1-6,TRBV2,CASNIRGFNSPLHF
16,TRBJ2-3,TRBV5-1,CASSLRTSGNSDTQYF
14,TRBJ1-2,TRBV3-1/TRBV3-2,CASSQGPAARGYTF
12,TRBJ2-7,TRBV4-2,CARTGGVCEQYF
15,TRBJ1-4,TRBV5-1,CASSLTTATNEKLFF
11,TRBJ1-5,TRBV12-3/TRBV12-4,CATGSNQPQHF
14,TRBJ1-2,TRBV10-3,CAISERDRGYGYTF
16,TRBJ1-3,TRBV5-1,CASSLGQGFAGNTIYF
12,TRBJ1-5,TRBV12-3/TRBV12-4,CASSLSARGVSF